These 29 T cell receptor beta chains share one sample of origin, sequenced in a study of technical replicates of blood from a handful of donors. The data were produced by immunoSEQ multiplex PCR, yet TCRdb's version contains in-frame clones alone and is incomplete. The sample records tens of thousands of clones, 92% being singletons. Sequencing was done on a sample of T cells isolated from PBMCs. The receptors stem from a human donor in good health.

This CDR3 is CASTGGNYNEQFF. The CDR3 DNA follows: TGTGCCAGCACGGGGGGGAACTACAATGAGCAGTTCTTC. The chain carries TRBV6-5 and TRBJ2-1, with TRBD2 matching over 8 bases. The V and J ends lost 7 bases and 3 bases, in that order; junction bases with no gene match: 2. Germline V CDR1 and CDR2: MNHEY, SVGAGI. The CDR3 runs 13 residues.

V gene TRBV19 combines with J gene TRBJ1-6, with D perhaps TRBD1 (6 bases). The CDR3 has 15 residues. Deletions cut 6 bases from V and 9 bases from J, with 18 bases between. Germline lookup yields CDR1 LNHDA and CDR2 SQIVND (reference sequence). CDR3 DNA sequence: TGTGCCAGTAGCCTACAGGGAATCCTCTCTTCACCCCTCCACTTT. Protein sequence: CASSLQGILSSPLHF.

V gene TRBV6-4 combines with J gene TRBJ2-1, with 10 bases identical to TRBD1. V lost 5 bases, J lost 8 bases, and 6 bases stayed unmatched. This CDR3 is 14 amino acids long. Germline lookup yields CDR1 MRHNA and CDR2 SNTAGT. CDR3 residues: CASSPIGTGDEQFF. In DNA, the CDR3 is TGTGCCAGCAGTCCAATTGGGACAGGGGATGAGCAGTTCTTC.

This chain joins TRBV14 and TRBJ1-4; D is uncertain. The germline V gene has CDR1 SGHDN and CDR2 FVKESK. This CDR3 region has 17 residues. The V end was cut by 3 bases, the J end by 5 bases, with 19 bases between. The CDR3 DNA reads TGTGCCAGCAGCCAGAGAGGCACGCTCCCCGGGAATGAAAAACTGTTTTTT. Protein: CASSQRGTLPGNEKLFF.

The chain combines TRBV11-2 with TRBJ2-1, with D possibly matching TRBD2 (6 bases). The CDR3 has 14 residues. V lost 1 base to trimming and J lost 8 bases, with 12 bases between them. Germline-derived CDR1 and CDR2 are SGHAT and FQNNGV. The CDR3 bases are TGTGCCAGCAGCTTAGCGGGAGTGGAATATGAGCAGTTCTTC. It yields the protein CASSLAGVEYEQFF.

The gene calls are TRBV11-2 and TRBJ2-7; TRBD1 is a possible D gene (6 bases). The CDR3 is made up of 14 amino acids. Germline V gene lookup returns CDR1 SGHAT and CDR2 FQNNGV. V lost 3 bases and J lost 2, with 11 bases in between. The CDR3 DNA follows: TGTGCCAGCAGCTTCTCCAGGGGCGCCTACGAGCAGTACTTC. This codes for CASSFSRGAYEQYF.

V usage is TRBV7-9 and J usage is TRBJ2-7, with 10 positions matching TRBD1. Trimming took 4 bases from V and 0 from J; bases not matched to a gene: 12. The CDR3 is 18 residues long. The germline V gene encodes CDR1 SEHNR and CDR2 FQNEAQ (reference sequence). CDR3 sequence (DNA): TGTGCCAGCAGCTCCGGGACAGGGGCTTCCTTTTCCTCCTACGAGCAGTACTTC. Translation gives CASSSGTGASFSSYEQYF.

V usage is TRBV28 and J usage is TRBJ1-4; 9 bases are shared with TRBD1. Per germline, CDR1 MDHEN and CDR2 SYDVKM. This CDR3 has 14 residues. J gave up 6 bases and V 6 bases, and 5 bases lay outside the gene matches. The CDR3 is CASRSTGGYEKLFF. CDR3 DNA: TGTGCCAGCAGATCAACAGGGGGCTATGAAAAACTGTTTTTT.

The sample holds one count of this clone. The V call is TRBV4-1, the J call TRBJ1-1; D is perhaps TRBD1 (5 bases). Germline loops: CDR1 MGHRA, CDR2 YSYEKL. V was pared by 1 base and J by 9 bases, with 15 bases between. This CDR3 has 14 residues. CDR3 in amino acids: CASSQGSVRAQAFF. The CDR3 nucleotides are TGCGCCAGCAGCCAAGGTTCGGTCAGGGCCCAAGCTTTCTTT.

The chain carries TRBV30 and TRBJ2-2; TRBD2 aligns across 12 bases. Germline CDR1 reads GTSNPN; CDR2 reads SVGIG (reference sequence). This CDR3 comprises 17 residues. V was pared by 0 bases and J by 4 bases, with 6 bases of the junction left unmatched. The CDR3 region is CAWSVRTSGVPTGELFF. For the CDR3, the DNA is TGTGCCTGGAGTGTACGGACTAGCGGGGTACCCACCGGGGAGCTGTTTTTT.

The J gene is TRBJ1-2, the V gene TRBV20-1, with D hard to call. Germline V lookup: CDR1 DFQATT, CDR2 SNEGSKA (reference sequence). V lost 5 bases and J 6 bases, leaving 10 bases between the germline ends. The CDR3 spans 11 residues. DNA of the CDR3: TGCAGTGCTGAGCATCCGGATGGCTACACCTTC. Residues: CSAEHPDGYTF.

V gene TRBV10-2 combines with J gene TRBJ2-7; TRBD1 is a possible D gene (5 bases). The CDR3 is made up of 14 amino acids. The germline CDR1 and CDR2 sequences are WSHSY and SAAADI. V shed 0 bases and J shed 0 bases, with 6 bases lying between them. Here the CDR3 DNA reads TGCGCCAGCAGTGAGTCAGGGGTCTCCTACGAGCAGTACTTC. Its translation: CASSESGVSYEQYF.

CDR3 in DNA: TGCGCCAGCAGTACCCCGGGAACAGGGCTCGGGGAGCTGTTTTTT. This sequence encodes CASSTPGTGLGELFF. J is TRBJ2-2 and V is TRBV10-2; possible D gene TRBD1, 6 bases. There are 15 residues in the CDR3. Trimming removed 5 bases from V and 7 bases from J, with 17 bases in between. Germline V CDR1 and CDR2: WSHSY, SAAADI.

The genes are TRBV2 and TRBJ2-1; D perhaps matches TRBD2 (5 bases). This CDR3 comprises 11 residues. Looked up from germline, CDR1 is SNHLY and CDR2 is FYNNEI. The V gene lost 6 bases and the J gene lost 10 bases, with 10 bases spanning the gap. The CDR3, as DNA: TGTGCCAGCAGGTCCAGAGGGGAGCAGTTCTTC. It is translated as CASRSRGEQFF.

The chain links TRBV28 to TRBJ1-5; possibly TRBD1 for D (6 bases). Germline CDR1 is MDHEN and CDR2 is SYDVKM. Trimming shortened V by 3 bases and J by 2 bases, and 17 bases separated the two germline ends. The CDR3 is 17 residues long. The CDR3 loop reads CASSFPRTVVGNQPQHF. CDR3 sequence (DNA): TGTGCCAGCAGTTTTCCAAGGACAGTCGTGGGCAATCAGCCCCAGCATTTT.

This chain joins TRBV7-6 and TRBJ2-5; 7 nucleotides agree with TRBD2. The CDR3 spans 15 residues. V lost 1 base to trimming and J lost 5 bases; unmatched junction nucleotides: 7. Germline values: CDR1 SGHVS, CDR2 FNYEAQ. For the CDR3, the DNA is TGTGCCAGCAGCTTAGAGCCTAGCGGTCTTGAGACCCAGTACTTC. This sequence encodes CASSLEPSGLETQYF.

The rearrangement links TRBV5-1 to TRBJ1-2; TRBD1 might be the D (6 bases). The V and J ends lost 6 bases and 4 bases respectively, with 16 bases between them. The CDR3 totals 14 residues. Germline lookup yields CDR1 SGHRS and CDR2 YFSETQ. The CDR3 here is CASTRGGQGYGYTF. In DNA form, the CDR3 reads TGCGCCAGCACGAGGGGGGGGCAAGGCTATGGCTACACCTTC.

The chain has TRBV14 and TRBJ2-7, with D possibly TRBD2 on 7 matching bases. The CDR3 has 16 amino acids. CDR1 is SGHDN, CDR2 FVKESK, per germline. Trimming took 4 bases from V and 7 from J, leaving 23 bases between them. CDR3 loop: CASSPGRGSRGGEQYF. CDR3 DNA: TGTGCCAGCAGCCCAGGACGCGGGTCGAGGGGGGGAGAGCAGTACTTC.

The chain employs TRBV19 and TRBJ2-7; 7 bases agree with TRBD1. The V segment lost 2 bases and the J segment 7 bases; nucleotides outside the gene matches: 5. The length of the CDR3 is 13 residues. From germline, CDR1 is LNHDA and CDR2 SQIVND (reference sequence). Written as DNA, the CDR3 is TGTGCCAGTAGTATAAGACAGGGCATTGAGCAGTACTTC. Amino acids: CASSIRQGIEQYF.

This chain links TRBV27 with TRBJ1-1, with D possibly TRBD1 on 6 matching bases. Germline V gives CDR1 MNHEY, CDR2 SMNVEV (reference sequence). This CDR3 has 14 residues. V was shortened by 5 bases and J by 3 bases, with 13 bases between the two germline ends. The CDR3 spells CASSPLTGYTEAFF. The DNA of the CDR3 is TGTGCCAGCAGTCCCCTGACAGGATACACTGAAGCTTTCTTT.

The V call is TRBV12-2, the J call TRBJ1-2; the table's D call, TRBD1, was not checked against the DNA. TRBV12-2 counts as a pseudogene. The CDR3 sequence is 15 residues long. CDR3 nucleotides: TGTGCAAGTCGCTTACCACCCCAGGCTAACTATGGCTACACCTTC. Amino acids: CASRLPPQANYGYTF.

The chain has TRBV19 and TRBJ2-7; 7 nucleotides match TRBD1. V was pared by 5 bases and J by 6 bases, with 7 bases of the junction left unmatched. Germline V lookup: CDR1 LNHDA, CDR2 SQIVND (reference sequence). This CDR3 comprises 13 residues. CDR3 residues: CASSPRQGTEQYF. CDR3 nucleotides: TGTGCCAGTAGTCCCCGACAGGGAACCGAGCAGTACTTC.

The chain has TRBV9 and TRBJ2-6, with TRBD2 as a possible D gene (6 bases). V lost 4 bases and J 2 bases, leaving 16 bases between the germline ends. Germline CDR1 and CDR2: SGDLS and YYNGEE. The CDR3 is 17 residues long. The CDR3 coding sequence is TGTGCCAGCAGCTCGCTCCTTAGGGAGGCTGGGGCCAACGTCCTGACTTTC. This encodes CASSSLLREAGANVLTF.

Here the CDR3 DNA reads TGTGCCAGCAGCTTTTCAGGGGTCGGCGGCATTCAGTACTTC. It yields the protein CASSFSGVGGIQYF. The rearrangement uses TRBV7-9 and TRBJ2-4; a possible D gene is TRBD1 (6 bases). The V end lost 3 bases, the J end lost 9 bases, and 15 bases lay between the germline ends. This CDR3 region has 14 residues. Looked up from germline, CDR1 is SEHNR and CDR2 is FQNEAQ (reference sequence). Variable domain in full (rest from reference TRBV7-9 and TRBJ2-4): DTGVSQNPRHKITKRGQNVTFRCDPISEHNRLYWYRQTLGQGPEFLTYFQNEAQLEKSRLLSDRFSAERPKGSFSTLEIQRTEQGDSAMYLCASSFSGVGGIQYFGAGTRLSVL.

The rearrangement uses TRBV5-6 and TRBJ2-7; D perhaps matches TRBD2 (6 bases). Germline CDR1 is SGHDT and CDR2 is YYEEEE. V lost 3 bases, J lost 6 bases, and 10 bases lay in between. This CDR3 is 12 amino acids long. CDR3 nucleotides: TGTGCCAGCAGCTCGACTAGTAGCGAGCAGTACTTC. It is translated as CASSSTSSEQYF.

The gene calls are TRBV2 and TRBJ2-5; the match to TRBD2 covers 8 bases. The V gene end was trimmed by 8 bases and the J gene end by 5 bases; junction bases not matched to a gene: 10. The CDR3 is 14 amino acids. CDR1 and CDR2 (germline): SNHLY, FYNNEI. CDR3 region: CASSPWGLEETQYF. CDR3 nucleotides: TGTGCCAGCTCCCCCTGGGGACTAGAGGAGACCCAGTACTTC.

About this clone itself: Mismatch with germline at one junction end may stem from a read error. The chain couples TRBV30 to TRBJ1-2; weak D call: TRBD1 (6 bases). The germline V gene has CDR1 GTSNPN and CDR2 SVGIG (reference sequence). The CDR3 has 12 amino acids. CDR3 bases: TGCGGATTGGGACACCTTAACTATGGCTACACCTTC. Its translation is CGLGHLNYGYTF.

The rearrangement links TRBV27 to TRBJ2-1; 9 bases fit TRBD2. The J segment lost 3 bases and the V segment lost 3 bases, leaving 6 bases of the junction unmatched. In germline, CDR1 is MNHEY, CDR2 SMNVEV (reference sequence). This CDR3 region has 16 residues. CDR3 nucleotide sequence: TGTGCCAGCAGTTTCCGGCCTAGCGGGGTCTACAATGAGCAGTTCTTC. It yields the protein CASSFRPSGVYNEQFF.

The rearrangement joins TRBV15 to TRBJ1-3; D may be TRBD1 (5 bases). Trimming shortened V by 5 bases and J by 0 bases, and 14 bases separated the two germline ends. This CDR3 is 16 amino acids long. Germline CDR1 and CDR2: LNHNV and YYDKDF (reference sequence). Here the CDR3 DNA reads TGTGCCACCAGCTACCCGGGGGTGAGCTCTGGAAACACCATATATTTT. The encoded protein is CATSYPGVSSGNTIYF.